This T cell receptor beta chain was profiled in a study of T cell responses to AZD1222 COVID-19 vaccine. Germline V gene data show CDR1 as LGHNA and CDR2 as YNFKEQ. The CDR3 covers 16 residues. Trimming removed 0 bases at V and 4 bases at J, with 12 bases between. As concerns this clone: The antigen remains unidentified.

The repertoire was sequenced with immunoSEQ multiplex PCR; TCRdb's copy has only in-frame clones and lacks some. The table includes 150,000 to 200,000 clones, 80% to 95% detected once. General observations from the study: CD4 TCRs associated with vaccination spanned spike, dominating at 160-218 and 743-854. Increased Spike-specific TCR breadth and depth were observed after two AZD1222 doses. Per reports, nearly half of all spike-specific TCRs target regions that are unmutated in variants.

The sample consisted of peripheral blood, taken on day 0 of AZD1222 vaccination. This receptor was taken from an adult in good health. The V gene is TRBV4-2, the J gene TRBJ2-2; no definite D call. In nucleotides, the CDR3 is TGTGCCAGCAGCCAAGAGGTTTCACCGATCACCGGGGAGCTGTTTTTT. Protein: CASSQEVSPITGELFF.